This TCR beta chain was identified in a study of shared clonotypes between healthy human individuals. In regard to this clone: Its target is not known.

V shed 5 bases and J shed 0 bases, with 11 bases lying between them. Per germline, CDR1 SGHRS and CDR2 YFSETQ. The CDR3 runs 14 residues. Sorted-subset replicate PCRs used 150 to 200 ng DNA, approximately 33,000 T cell genomes. The method was immunoSEQ multiplex PCR; TCRdb's version includes in-frame clones alone and lacks a portion of them. The sample includes about a million clones, about 72% of them seen just once. Whole-study findings and limits: Non-shared clonotypes had lower generation probabilities than those shared by all four donors. Naive subsets generally exceeded memory subsets in estimated richness.

Sequenced: memory CD4+ T cells from PBMCs. Described subset: CD45RA-negative fraction. This clonotype was sampled from a man between 18 and 35 years old in good health. Some clones in this sample may be carry-over from other donors' samples. The chain links TRBV5-1 to TRBJ1-2; no firm D call. The CDR3 spells CASSRDPSNYGYTF. In DNA form, the CDR3 reads TGCGCCAGCAGTAGGGATCCGTCTAACTATGGCTACACCTTC.